This T cell receptor (beta chain) was obtained from a study of technical replicates of blood from a handful of donors. This CDR3 has 15 amino acids. With 3 bases removed from V and 2 bases from J, the gap between germline ends came to 14 bases. Germline CDR1 MGHRA, CDR2 YSYEKL. Sequenced by immunoSEQ multiplex PCR; TCRdb stores in-frame clones only, minus some. In the table there are roughly 83,000 clones, roughly 92% of which are singletons. Sequenced sample: T cells isolated from PBMCs. The chain joins TRBV4-1 to TRBJ2-7; D gene uncertain. This receptor was taken from a human donor in good health. The CDR3 loop reads CASSHSSGQPYEQYF. The CDR3 DNA reads as TGCGCCAGCAGCCATTCTTCGGGTCAACCCTACGAGCAGTACTTC.